These 5 T cell receptor beta chains were all obtained from the same sample, sequenced in a study of cytomegalovirus exposure and HLA in healthy donors. The PCR employed 60 Vbeta primers together with 13 Jbeta primers. The assay was immunoSEQ multiplex PCR, and TCRdb's table has in-frame clones only and misses some. The repertoire holds 110,000 to 150,000 clones, with roughly three quarters as singletons. The sequencing sample was made of PBMCs. Source of these receptors: a woman in her fifties or sixties in good health and CMV-seronegative.

This clone was seen a few times. As DNA, the CDR3 is TGTGCCAGTAGTATAGGTAGCGAAGGGACCCAGTACTTC. It translates to CASSIGSEGTQYF. This chain links TRBV19 with TRBJ2-5; tentative D call: TRBD2 (5 bases). The CDR3 is 13 amino acids. Looked up from germline, CDR1 is LNHDA and CDR2 is SQIVND (reference sequence). Trimming removed 1 base at V and 7 bases at J, with 10 bases between.

The rearrangement uses TRBV27 and TRBJ1-6; D unresolved. V gave up 7 bases and J gave up 0 bases, with 7 bases separating them. The CDR3 is 14 residues long. Germline-derived CDR1 and CDR2 are MNHEY and SMNVEV (reference sequence). DNA for the CDR3: TGTGCCAGCACCCGGGACTCCTATAATTCACCCCTCCACTTT. Translation: CASTRDSYNSPLHF.

The genes are TRBV4-2 and TRBJ2-7; TRBD2 matches 12 bases. V lost 1 base and J lost 5; bases outside the gene matches: 3. The germline CDR1 and CDR2 sequences are LGHNA and YNFKEQ. This CDR3 region has 15 residues. The CDR3 DNA sequence: TGTGCCAGCAGCCAAGGACTAGCGGGGGTGCACGAGCAGTACTTC. This gives the protein CASSQGLAGVHEQYF.

This clone was detected once. The CDR3 protein is CASRYTGVEGEAFF. DNA for the CDR3: TGTGCCAGCAGATATACAGGGGTCGAAGGTGAAGCTTTCTTT. The chain has TRBV11-2 and TRBJ1-1; 7 nucleotides align to TRBD1. Trimming removed 6 bases from V and 7 bases from J; junction bases left unmatched: 11. This CDR3 has 14 residues. Germline CDR1 reads SGHAT; CDR2 reads FQNNGV.

V is TRBV9 and J is TRBJ1-1; the D gene is possibly TRBD1 (6 bases). The CDR3 has 15 residues. Germline-derived CDR1 and CDR2 are SGDLS and YYNGEE. V was shortened by 3 bases and J by 2 bases, with 14 bases between the two germline ends. This CDR3 is CASSALLGGNTEAFF. The CDR3 coding sequence is TGTGCCAGCAGCGCCCTCCTAGGGGGTAACACTGAAGCTTTCTTT.